This T cell receptor beta chain emerged from a study of T cell repertoires in cytomegalovirus infection. TCRdb re-called the reads through MiXCR, storing one row per CDR3 protein. The sample yields about 830,000 distinct CDR3 sequences, 32% seen once. This clonotype was detected ten times or more. The antigen remains undetermined. The junction had 4 bases not matched to a gene; V was cut back by 1 base and J by 5 bases. The V gene's germline CDR1 is SGHAT and CDR2 FQNNGV. This CDR3 contains 14 residues. This receptor was taken from a human donor in good health (CMV status not recorded). Some clones in this sample may be carry-over from other donors' samples. The source material was cultured CD8+ T cells from PBMCs, sampled from culture after CMV antigen stimulation. J is TRBJ1-1 and V is TRBV11-2, with 7 bases aligning to TRBD1. The CDR3 spells CASSLVAGGTEAFF. The CDR3 DNA reads TGTGCCAGCAGCTTAGTGGCAGGGGGGACTGAAGCTTTCTTT.